This T cell receptor beta chain was sequenced in a study of beta chain features in type 1 diabetes. Study-level background: The samples had 107,917,701 sorted cells examined in all. Findings of the study overall: A closer apparent resemblance between naive, central memory and Treg TCRB repertoires was seen in patients than in healthy donors. For Type 1 diabetes patients, all four CD4+ subsets carried TCRB CDR3s that were moderately but significantly shorter.

Once sorted, every population was more than 95% pure. For this clone: Its cognate antigen is unknown.

Since all of the isolated RNA was reverse transcribed, expressed TCRB transcripts were what got sequenced. Here immunoSEQ multiplex PCR was the method, and the copy in TCRdb shows in-frame clones only, minus some. The profile covers almost 350,000 clones, with around 9.7% appearing a single time and around 1% taken by the ten largest. The CDR3 spans 15 residues. The J segment lost 5 bases and the V segment lost 2 bases, leaving 7 bases of the junction unmatched. The germline gives CDR1 SGHRS, CDR2 YFSETQ. Input material: central memory CD4+ T cells from blood. V is TRBV5-1 and J is TRBJ2-5; TRBD1 matches at 9 bases. This sequence was found in a man aged 30 to 39 with type 1 diabetes. The CDR3 bases are TGCGCCAGCAGCTTTACTACAGGGGGCCCGGAGACCCAGTACTTC. This gives the protein CASSFTTGGPETQYF. The full variable domain, with the rest looked up from reference TRBV5-1 and TRBJ2-5, is KAGVTQTPRYLIKTRGQQVTLSCSPISGHRSVSWYQQTPGQGLQFLFEYFSETQRNKGNFPGRFSGRQFSNSRSEMNVSTLELGDSALYLCASSFTTGGPETQYFGPGTRLLVL.